The rows below give T cell receptor beta chains drawn from one sample of a study of T cell changes during pregnancy in multiple sclerosis. TCRdb's table, derived via immunoSEQ multiplex PCR, lists solely in-frame clones and lacks some. The sample consists of 65,000 or so clones, about 90% of them appearing once. The sequenced sample was peripheral blood, obtained in the second trimester of pregnancy. These receptors all stem from a female donor in good health, enrolled as a control in a pregnancy study. Both conserved end residues are part of each CDR3. A D gene is named only where the DNA matches it firmly. The size field is filled for only some rows; it gives once, few, many or a size class.

d_call	clone_size	v_call	cdr3_length	j_call	cdr3_nt	cdr3_aa
.	once	TRBV9	16	TRBJ2-7	TGTGCCAGCAGCCCGGGGAAGAGACTCCAAACCTACGAGCAGTACTTC	CASSPGKRLQTYEQYF
.	.	TRBV11-3	13	TRBJ2-3	TGTGCCAGCAGCTTCCCGGGGACAGATACGCAGTATTTT	CASSFPGTDTQYF
TRBD1	.	TRBV2	14	TRBJ2-3	TGTGCCAGTTCGAGAGACAGGGCCACAGATACGCAGTATTTT	CASSRDRATDTQYF
TRBD1	.	TRBV9	16	TRBJ1-2	TGTGCCAGCAGCGTAACACAGGGGCCGTCTAACTATGGCTACACCTTC	CASSVTQGPSNYGYTF
.	few	TRBV6-4	15	TRBJ1-2	TGTGCCAGCAGGACACAGGGACATCCTAACTATGGCTACACCTTC	CASRTQGHPNYGYTF
TRBD2	.	TRBV9	16	TRBJ2-3	TGTGCCAGCAGCCCAGTAGCGGGAGGGTTCACAGATACGCAGTATTTT	CASSPVAGGFTDTQYF
TRBD2	.	TRBV5-1	16	TRBJ2-5	TGCGCCAGCAGCTTGGCTCTAGCGGGAAGGGGAGAGACCCAGTACTTC	CASSLALAGRGETQYF
.	.	TRBV15	12	TRBJ2-1	TGTGCCACCAGCAGGTCTTTGGCAGAGCAGTTCTTC	CATSRSLAEQFF
.	.	TRBV7-9	12	TRBJ2-7	TGTGCCAGCAGCCCAGGTTTAAGGGAGCAGTACTTC	CASSPGLREQYF
.	.	TRBV6-1	15	TRBJ2-2	TGTGCCAGCAGTGAAGGGGCGGGAAACACCGGGGAGCTGTTTTTT	CASSEGAGNTGELFF
TRBD2	.	TRBV18	15	TRBJ2-1	TGTGCCAGCTCACTTAGCGGGAGGGCCTCCAATGAGCAGTTCTTC	CASSLSGRASNEQFF
TRBD1	.	TRBV6-5	15	TRBJ1-5	TGTGCCAGCAGGCGGGACAGCAATAGCAATCAGCCCCAGCATTTT	CASRRDSNSNQPQHF
.	once	TRBV30	14	TRBJ1-6	TGTGCCCGGAGGGGGAGCTCCTATAATTCACCCCTCCACTTT	CARRGSSYNSPLHF
.	.	TRBV27	14	TRBJ2-2	TGTGCCAGCAGTTTACGAGGGAACACCGGGGAGCTGTTTTTT	CASSLRGNTGELFF
TRBD2	.	TRBV7-9	15	TRBJ2-1	TGTGCCAGCAGCTTTAGCGGGTACGCCTACAATGAGCAGTTCTTC	CASSFSGYAYNEQFF
.	.	TRBV29-1	12	TRBJ1-3	TGCAGCGTGCTGGAGGTCGGAAACACCATATATTTT	CSVLEVGNTIYF
.	.	TRBV5-6	13	TRBJ2-7	TGTGCCAGTTCTCAGAGGATGACGGTCGAGCAGTACTTC	CASSQRMTVEQYF
TRBD2	.	TRBV27	15	TRBJ2-1	TGTGCCAGCAGACCCCCGGGACTAGCTCGGAATGAGCAGTTCTTC	CASRPPGLARNEQFF
.	.	TRBV5-1	12	TRBJ2-1	TGCGCCAGCAGCGCGAGCGGCGATGAGCAGTTCTTC	CASSASGDEQFF
.	.	TRBV5-1	14	TRBJ2-3	TGCGCCAGCAGCTTGGTGGCGGGAACAGATACGCAGTATTTT	CASSLVAGTDTQYF
.	.	TRBV7-9	12	TRBJ2-5	TGTGCCAGCAGCTCAGACCAAGAGACCCAGTACTTC	CASSSDQETQYF
TRBD1	few	TRBV11-2	15	TRBJ1-5	TGTGCCAGCAGTTGGACAGGGGGCGAGGGACAGCCCCAGCATTTT	CASSWTGGEGQPQHF
.	.	TRBV5-1	16	TRBJ1-3	TGCGCCAGCAGCAGGGGGACCGTTACTTCTGGAAACACCATATATTTT	CASSRGTVTSGNTIYF
.	.	TRBV6-5	14	TRBJ2-1	TGTGCCAGCAGTTCCCGGACAGCCTACAATGAGCAGTTCTTC	CASSSRTAYNEQFF
.	.	TRBV29-1	13	TRBJ1-1	TGCAGCGTTGAAGTACGGGGTTACACTGAAGCTTTCTTT	CSVEVRGYTEAFF
.	.	TRBV5-1	14	TRBJ2-1	TGCGCCAGCAGCTTACGACGGCCTACAGGTGAGCAGTTCTTC	CASSLRRPTGEQFF
.	.	TRBV7-9	12	TRBJ2-1	TGTGCCAGCAGCTTATCGGTCGAGGGGCAGTTCTTC	CASSLSVEGQFF
TRBD2	few	TRBV4-2	15	TRBJ2-5	TGTGCCAGCAGCCCCCTTAACGGGGGGGCGAAGACCCAGTACTTC	CASSPLNGGAKTQYF
TRBD2	.	TRBV9	14	TRBJ2-7	TGTGCCAGCACCGTATCCGGGACTAGCGGTGAGCAGTACTTC	CASTVSGTSGEQYF
TRBD2	.	TRBV27	15	TRBJ2-7	TGTGCCAGCAGTCCCAGCCGACTAGCGGTCTACGAGCAGTACTTC	CASSPSRLAVYEQYF
.	.	TRBV7-9	10	TRBJ2-3	TGTGCCAGCAGCCTAGATACGCAGTATTTT	CASSLDTQYF
TRBD2	.	TRBV2	14	TRBJ2-3	TGTGCCAGCACGCGACTAGCTGACACAGATACGCAGTATTTT	CASTRLADTDTQYF
TRBD2	.	TRBV27	16	TRBJ2-2	TGTGCCAGCAGTACGATAGCGGGAGGGTACACCGGGGAGCTGTTTTTT	CASSTIAGGYTGELFF
TRBD1	.	TRBV7-9	16	TRBJ1-1	TGTGCCAGCAGCTCGACAGGGGATAACCCGTATTTTGAAGCTTTCTTT	CASSSTGDNPYFEAFF
TRBD2	.	TRBV15	19	TRBJ2-1	TGTGCCACCAGCAGAGATGGTGGGACTAGCGGGAGGGACTACAATGAGCAGTTCTTC	CATSRDGGTSGRDYNEQFF
TRBD2	.	TRBV5-1	16	TRBJ2-5	TGCGCCAGCAGCTTGGAAGGACTAGGATGGGGAGAGACCCAGTACTTC	CASSLEGLGWGETQYF
.	.	TRBV20-1	10	TRBJ2-7	TGCAGTGCGGGAGAATACGAGCAGTACTTC	CSAGEYEQYF
TRBD2	.	TRBV2	16	TRBJ2-3	TGTGCCAGCAGTAAGAGTAGCGGGGGGTTGGGGGATACGCAGTATTTT	CASSKSSGGLGDTQYF
.	.	TRBV5-1	14	TRBJ1-1	TGCGCCAGCAGCTTGGACTGGGAGGGCACTGAAGCTTTCTTT	CASSLDWEGTEAFF
TRBD2	.	TRBV19	15	TRBJ2-1	TGTGCCAGTAGTTTAATAGCGGGAGTGAGGAATGAGCAGTTCTTC	CASSLIAGVRNEQFF
.	.	TRBV6-5	15	TRBJ2-1	TGTGCCAGCAGTTACTCGGGGGGGGGCCACAATGAGCAGTTCTTC	CASSYSGGGHNEQFF
.	.	TRBV2	14	TRBJ1-2	TGTGCCAGCAGTGGGGCGGGCAGGATTTATGGCTACACCTTC	CASSGAGRIYGYTF
TRBD2	.	TRBV6-1	17	TRBJ2-7	TGTGCCAGCAGTGAAGCGTCTCCCCCGGGAGGAACCTACGAGCAGTACTTC	CASSEASPPGGTYEQYF
TRBD1	.	TRBV6-1	14	TRBJ1-6	TGTGCCAGCAGTGCAGGACAGGGTAATTCACCCCTCCACTTT	CASSAGQGNSPLHF
.	.	TRBV5-4	14	TRBJ2-5	TGTGCCAGCAGCTCCCCGGGATTAGGGGAGACCCAGTACTTC	CASSSPGLGETQYF
.	.	TRBV5-6	16	TRBJ1-5	TGTGCCAGCAGCTTGTGGGTGGAGGATAGCAATCAGCCCCAGCATTTT	CASSLWVEDSNQPQHF
.	.	TRBV6-1	14	TRBJ1-5	TGTGCCAGCAGTGAATTTCGGGGGGATCAGCCCCAGCATTTT	CASSEFRGDQPQHF
.	few	TRBV5-4	12	TRBJ1-1	TGTGCCAGCAGCTTCCCGATGACAGAAGCTTTCTTT	CASSFPMTEAFF
TRBD2	.	TRBV7-2	16	TRBJ2-7	TGTGCCAGCAGCCCGGGGGGGGACGGAGGCTCCTACGAGCAGTACTTC	CASSPGGDGGSYEQYF
TRBD2	.	TRBV9	16	TRBJ2-1	TGTGCCAGCAGCGTAGTAGGGACTAGATCCGCCAATGAGCAGTTCTTC	CASSVVGTRSANEQFF
.	.	TRBV5-1	12	TRBJ2-1	TGCGCCAGCAGCTTGCAGGGTGGTGAGCAGTTCTTC	CASSLQGGEQFF
TRBD2	.	TRBV7-2	15	TRBJ2-3	TGTGCCAGCACCCGAGAAGGGAGGGGCACAGATACGCAGTATTTT	CASTREGRGTDTQYF
.	.	TRBV6-5	15	TRBJ1-4	TGTGCCAGCAGTTACGTCCCGTCAGGGTCTGAAAAACTGTTTTTT	CASSYVPSGSEKLFF
TRBD1	.	TRBV12-5	14	TRBJ1-1	TGTGCTAGTGGTTCGACGACAGGGGGCACTGAAGCTTTCTTT	CASGSTTGGTEAFF
.	.	TRBV7-2	14	TRBJ2-4	TGTGCCAGCAGCTTCTCGACATCCAAAAACATTCAGTACTTC	CASSFSTSKNIQYF
.	.	TRBV7-9	15	TRBJ2-7	TGTGCCAGCAGCTCGACAAACAGGGGGGGGATTCGGCAGTACTTC	CASSSTNRGGIRQYF
TRBD1	.	TRBV2	13	TRBJ1-2	TGTGCCACCCGGGGGGACAGGGGGAGTCGCTACACCTTC	CATRGDRGSRYTF
.	few	TRBV6-1	15	TRBJ2-7	TGTGCCAGCAGTGAAGGTGCAGGGGAAAACTACGAGCAGTACTTC	CASSEGAGENYEQYF
.	.	TRBV9	15	TRBJ2-2	TGTGCCAGCAGCGTGACTATCCGGAGGGGCGGGGAGCTGTTTTTT	CASSVTIRRGGELFF
.	few	TRBV30	16	TRBJ1-1	TGTGCCTGGAGTCCCTCTTGGAGACGAGCTAACACTGAAGCTTTCTTT	CAWSPSWRRANTEAFF